Below, 15 T cell receptor beta chains from the same sample are listed, as sequenced in a study of beta chain features in type 1 diabetes. Findings and caveats of the study: Type 1 diabetes patients had moderately but significantly shorter TCRB CDR3s in all four CD4+ subsets.

The antigens these receptors bind are not known. As every portion of the isolated RNA was reverse transcribed, the sequencing read expressed TCRB transcripts. Measured with immunoSEQ multiplex PCR; TCRdb has only the in-frame clones, and not every one. Of some 160,000 clones in the sample, about 10% were seen once. The sample consisted of central memory CD4+ T cells from blood. These receptors originate from a woman younger than 45 with type 1 diabetes.

This sequence joins TRBV7-3 and TRBJ2-3, with a possible D match to TRBD2 (5 bases). Germline-derived CDR1 and CDR2 are SGHTA and FQGTGA. With 0 bases removed from V and 5 bases from J, the gap between germline ends came to 9 bases. CDR3 length: 14 amino acids. This CDR3 is CASSLTSEGDTQYF. The CDR3 coding sequence is TGTGCCAGCAGCTTAACTTCCGAGGGAGATACGCAGTATTTT. Based on the CDR3 plus reference TRBV7-3 and TRBJ2-3, the full variable domain is GAGVSQTPSNKVTEKGKYVELRCDPISGHTALYWYRQSLGQGPEFLIYFQGTGAADDSGLPNDRFFAVRPEGSVSTLKIQRTERGDSAVYLCASSLTSEGDTQYFGPGTRLTVL.

The chain is built from TRBV5-6 and TRBJ2-7; weak D call: TRBD1 (6 bases). Germline CDR1 reads SGHDT; CDR2 reads YYEEEE. This CDR3 region has 15 residues. The V end was cut by 1 base, the J end by 3 bases, with 14 bases between. DNA for the CDR3: TGTGCCAGCAGCTTGTTCGGACAGACCGTCTACGAGCAGTACTTC. This translates into CASSLFGQTVYEQYF.

This clone was detected only a few times. This rearrangement joins TRBV6-5 to TRBJ2-4, with 7 bases fitting TRBD2. Germline V CDR1 and CDR2: MNHEY, SVGAGI. This CDR3 has 14 amino acids. V lost 6 bases and J lost 3; bases outside the gene matches: 5. The chain's CDR3 is CASSLLASKNIQYF. The CDR3 region has the DNA TGTGCCAGCAGCCTACTAGCGAGCAAAAACATTCAGTACTTC.

This clone was counted between two and nine times. V is TRBV5-1 and J is TRBJ2-3; TRBD2 aligns across 11 bases. Germline values: CDR1 SGHRS, CDR2 YFSETQ. The CDR3 totals 15 residues. J lost 6 bases, V lost 4 bases, and 7 bases had no gene match. CDR3 DNA sequence: TGCGCCAGCAGCCCGGGGACTAGCGGCGGGGATACGCAGTATTTT. Translated: CASSPGTSGGDTQYF. Looking up the rest from reference TRBV5-1 and TRBJ2-3 gives the full variable domain: KAGVTQTPRYLIKTRGQQVTLSCSPISGHRSVSWYQQTPGQGLQFLFEYFSETQRNKGNFPGRFSGRQFSNSRSEMNVSTLELGDSALYLCASSPGTSGGDTQYFGPGTRLTVL.

This CDR3 is CASSTSPGLAGYTDTQYF. The CDR3 bases are TGTGCCAGCAGTACGAGTCCGGGACTAGCGGGATACACAGATACGCAGTATTTT. This chain joins TRBV28 and TRBJ2-3; 13 bases align to TRBD2. V lost 5 bases and J lost 2; bases outside the gene matches: 10. Germline values: CDR1 MDHEN, CDR2 SYDVKM. This CDR3 has 18 residues.

The chain is built from TRBV5-4 and TRBJ2-7, with unresolved D. The CDR3 length is 13 residues. Germline V gene data show CDR1 as SGHNT and CDR2 as YYREEE (reference sequence). Between the trimmed V and J ends, which lost 2 bases and 5 bases, there was a span of 11 bases. The CDR3 sequence is CASSFYPSNEQYF. In DNA form, the CDR3 reads TGTGCCAGCAGCTTTTACCCCTCTAACGAGCAGTACTTC.

The chain has TRBV11-2 and TRBJ2-3; 7 bases are a match to TRBD2. The CDR3 spans 14 residues. V lost 3 bases and J lost 4; bases outside the gene matches: 4. Germline CDR1 is SGHAT and CDR2 is FQNNGV. CDR3 bases: TGTGCCAGCAGCTTGGCGGGAGTAGCAGATACGCAGTATTTT. Protein sequence: CASSLAGVADTQYF.

A few counts support this clone. This chain links TRBV9 with TRBJ1-2; D is possibly TRBD1 (5 bases). The CDR3 has 14 amino acids. Germline CDR1 reads SGDLS; CDR2 reads YYNGEE. The germline V and J ends were trimmed by 4 bases and 2 bases, with 12 bases remaining between them. The CDR3: CASSPSTGNYGYTF. In DNA, the CDR3 is TGTGCCAGCAGCCCCTCTACAGGCAACTATGGCTACACCTTC.

This clone was counted many times. The chain is built from TRBV28 and TRBJ2-2; D unresolved. The CDR3 has 12 residues. V shed 4 bases and J shed 7 bases, with 7 bases lying between them. The germline V gene encodes CDR1 MDHEN and CDR2 SYDVKM. CDR3 protein: CASSWSNGELFF. The CDR3 nucleotides read TGTGCCAGCAGTTGGTCTAACGGGGAGCTGTTTTTT. The variable domain in full, with the rest retrieved from reference TRBV28 and TRBJ2-2, is DVKVTQSSRYLVKRTGEKVFLECVQDMDHENMFWYRQDPGLGLRLIYFSYDVKMKEKGDIPEGYSVSREKKERFSLILESASTNQTSMYLCASSWSNGELFFGEGSRLTVL.

This clone has only a few counts. This chain links TRBV30 with TRBJ1-5; 7 bases agree with TRBD1. V lost 0 bases, J lost 6 bases, and 5 bases stayed unmatched. CDR1 is GTSNPN and CDR2 is SVGIG in the germline V gene (reference sequence). CDR3 length: 14 amino acids. DNA of the CDR3: TGTGCCTGGAGTGTCCTTACAGGGGTTCAGCCCCAGCATTTT. Translated, it gives CAWSVLTGVQPQHF.

The genes are TRBV5-4 and TRBJ2-1; 12 nucleotides align to TRBD2. The J segment lost 8 bases and the V segment lost 0 bases, leaving 9 bases of the junction unmatched. This CDR3 comprises 17 residues. Germline-derived CDR1 and CDR2 are SGHNT and YYREEE (reference sequence). CDR3 DNA: TGTGCCAGCAGCTTGGGTACTAGCGGGAGGTATGAGGATGAGCAGTTCTTC. It translates to CASSLGTSGRYEDEQFF.

This clone was found a few times. The V and J genes are TRBV2 and TRBJ1-5, with a possible D match to TRBD1 (6 bases). Trimming took 3 bases from V and 6 from J, leaving 15 bases between them. The germline gives CDR1 SNHLY, CDR2 FYNNEI. CDR3 length: 15 residues. CDR3 sequence (DNA): TGTGCCAGCAGTGAGAGGACAGCCAGGGGTCAGCCCCAGCATTTT. It translates to CASSERTARGQPQHF.

The chain carries TRBV6-5 and TRBJ1-1, with D perhaps TRBD1 (6 bases). The CDR3 has 14 amino acids. Per the germline V gene, CDR1 is MNHEY and CDR2 is SVGAGI. V was cut by 8 bases and J by 0 bases, with 13 bases left in between. In nucleotides, the CDR3 is TGTGCCAGCTCTAGGACAGTCCTGAACACTGAAGCTTTCTTT. It yields the protein CASSRTVLNTEAFF.

The V call is TRBV4-1, the J call TRBJ2-1, with 7 bases lining up with TRBD2. Germline lookup yields CDR1 MGHRA and CDR2 YSYEKL. J lost 2 bases, V lost 0 bases, and 7 bases had no gene match. The CDR3 has 17 residues. The CDR3 nucleotides read TGCGCCAGCAGCCAAGAAGGAGCCGGGGGGACCTACAATGAGCAGTTCTTC. Translated, it gives CASSQEGAGGTYNEQFF.

This clone was seen a handful of times. J is TRBJ2-1 and V is TRBV5-1; D unresolved. The V end was cut by 0 bases, the J end by 0 bases, with 10 bases between. From germline, CDR1 is SGHRS and CDR2 YFSETQ. The CDR3 covers 16 residues. The DNA of the CDR3 is TGCGCCAGCAGCTTGGGAGGCCAAAGCTCCTACAATGAGCAGTTCTTC. Protein: CASSLGGQSSYNEQFF.